The 25 T cell receptor beta chains below come from one sample, sequenced in a study of blood T cell repertoires in COVID-19. TCRdb's table, derived via immunoSEQ multiplex PCR, lists solely in-frame clones and lacks some. The data contain 210,000 or so clones, approximately 84% of them singletons. The sample taken for sequencing was PBMCs or T cells enriched from blood (not recorded which). Receptors were obtained from a man aged 55 to 70 who had recovered from COVID-19.

This chain links TRBV19 with TRBJ1-2, with D uncertain. Looked up from germline, CDR1 is LNHDA and CDR2 is SQIVND (reference sequence). The ends were cut back, 5 bases at V and 4 bases at J, with 14 bases in the middle. CDR3 length equals 14 residues. The CDR3 protein is CASSPERVPYGYTF. As DNA, the CDR3 is TGTGCCAGTAGTCCGGAACGGGTACCCTATGGCTACACCTTC. Supplemented by reference TRBV19 and TRBJ1-2, the full variable domain reads DGGITQSPKYLFRKEGQNVTLSCEQNLNHDAMYWYRQDPGQGLRLIYYSQIVNDFQKGDIAEGYSVSREKKESFPLTVTSAQKNPTAFYLCASSPERVPYGYTFGSGTRLTVV.

The J gene is TRBJ2-7, the V gene TRBV7-2; 15 nucleotides match TRBD2. The CDR3 spans 12 residues. Germline V CDR1 and CDR2: SGHTA, FQGNSA. V dropped 6 bases and J dropped 11; count of bases not matched to a gene: 2. CDR3 protein: CASSGLAGGKYF. Here the CDR3 DNA reads TGTGCCAGCAGTGGACTAGCGGGGGGGAAGTACTTC.

The chain has TRBV25-1 and TRBJ1-1, with 7 positions matching TRBD1. V lost 3 bases, J lost 5 bases, and 9 bases stayed unmatched. Germline-derived CDR1 and CDR2 are MGHDK and SYGVNS. There are 15 residues in the CDR3. CDR3 region: CASSEPGQPLTEAFF. The CDR3 DNA follows: TGTGCCAGCAGTGAGCCGGGACAGCCCCTGACTGAAGCTTTCTTT.

The chain employs TRBV6-1 and TRBJ1-1, with 7 bases matching TRBD1. V trimming: 1 base; J trimming: 7 bases; junction bases outside the gene matches: 6. The germline gives CDR1 MNHNS, CDR2 SASEGT. There are 14 residues in the CDR3. The CDR3 DNA follows: TGTGCCAGCAGTGAAGGGGACAGAACCTTTGAAGCTTTCTTT. Amino acid sequence: CASSEGDRTFEAFF.

The V and J genes are TRBV7-2 and TRBJ2-1, with D perhaps TRBD1 (6 bases). CDR1 and CDR2 from the germline V gene are SGHTA and FQGNSA. Trimming removed 5 bases from V and 15 bases from J, with 23 bases in between. This CDR3 contains 14 residues. CDR3: CASSPDRFLALRFF. DNA of the CDR3: TGTGCCAGCAGCCCCGACAGGTTTTTGGCTTTGCGGTTCTTC. Drawing the rest from reference TRBV7-2 and TRBJ2-1, the complete variable domain is GAGVSQSPSNKVTEKGKDVELRCDPISGHTALYWYRQSLGQGLEFLIYFQGNSAPDKSGLPSDRFSAERTGGSVSTLTIQRTQQEDSAVYLCASSPDRFLALRFFGPGTRLTVL.

CDR3 in DNA: TGTGCCAGCAGCTACAGCTATGGCTACACCTTC. Translated, it gives CASSYSYGYTF. J is TRBJ1-2 and V is TRBV25-1; D gene uncertain. This CDR3 has 11 residues. V lost 6 bases to trimming and J lost 4 bases, with 6 bases between them. CDR1 and CDR2 from the germline V gene are MGHDK and SYGVNS.

The chain uses TRBV2 and TRBJ2-2; D is perhaps TRBD2 (6 bases). Germline values: CDR1 SNHLY, CDR2 FYNNEI. The ends were cut back, 6 bases at V and 0 bases at J, with 17 bases in the middle. The CDR3 covers 17 residues. CDR3 amino acids: CASSPGGARSNTGELFF. The DNA for the CDR3 is TGTGCCAGCAGCCCTGGAGGGGCCCGATCGAACACCGGGGAGCTGTTTTTT.

The gene calls are TRBV7-3 and TRBJ1-6, with D tentatively TRBD1 (5 bases). This CDR3 region has 14 residues. Trimming stripped 5 bases from V and 3 bases from J, with 8 bases between. From germline, CDR1 is SGHTA and CDR2 FQGTGA. CDR3 amino acids: CASSRDSYNSPLHF. The CDR3 DNA is TGTGCCAGCAGCCGCGACAGCTATAATTCACCCCTCCACTTT.

The V and J genes are TRBV14 and TRBJ1-1; no reliable D call. CDR3 length: 13 residues. Germline CDR1 and CDR2: SGHDN and FVKESK. V was pared by 1 base and J by 3 bases, with 6 bases between. CDR3 sequence reads: CASSQGAYTEAFF. The CDR3 nucleotides read TGTGCCAGCAGCCAAGGGGCGTACACTGAAGCTTTCTTT.

This chain connects TRBV2 to TRBJ2-3; 9 bases agree with TRBD1. From germline, CDR1 is SNHLY and CDR2 FYNNEI. The CDR3 extends over 14 amino acids. V trimming: 7 bases; J trimming: 2 bases; junction bases outside the gene matches: 4. The CDR3 spells CASNRDRATDTQYF. In DNA form, the CDR3 reads TGTGCCAGCAATCGGGACAGGGCCACAGATACGCAGTATTTT.

The chain employs TRBV6-5 and TRBJ1-2; D is ambiguous. V was shortened by 8 bases and J by 4 bases, with 11 bases between the two germline ends. The CDR3 runs to 12 residues. Germline-derived CDR1 and CDR2 are MNHEY and SVGAGI. The CDR3 protein is CASSPTSYGYTF. DNA of the CDR3: TGTGCCAGCTCTCCGACAAGCTATGGCTACACCTTC.

The chain joins TRBV3-1 (or the pseudogene TRBV3-2) to TRBJ1-4; TRBD1 is a possible D gene (6 bases). CDR3 length equals 14 residues. Trimming stripped 1 base from V and 8 bases from J, with 11 bases between. From germline, CDR1 is LGHDT and CDR2 YNNKEL (reference sequence). DNA for the CDR3: TGTGCCAGCAGCCAAGCGAGGGGGTTGGAAAAACTGTTTTTT. As protein: CASSQARGLEKLFF.

The chain joins TRBV19 to TRBJ1-2; D is ambiguous. V was trimmed by 7 bases and J by 9 bases, leaving 12 bases between them. The CDR3 spans 11 residues. Germline CDR1 and CDR2: LNHDA and SQIVND (reference sequence). The CDR3 DNA sequence: TGTGCCAGTACTCAAGGGAGTAGCTACACCTTC. This sequence encodes CASTQGSSYTF.

J is TRBJ1-5 and V is TRBV10-3; tentative D call: TRBD1 (5 bases). The CDR3 is 14 amino acids. Germline V gene lookup returns CDR1 ENHRY and CDR2 SYGVKD. Trimming took 3 bases from V and 9 from J, leaving 15 bases between them. The CDR3 loop reads CAISERDGSGPQHF. The CDR3 region has the DNA TGTGCCATCAGTGAACGGGACGGGAGCGGGCCCCAGCATTTT.

The chain links TRBV7-2 to TRBJ2-7, with 7 nucleotides matching TRBD2. The V gene's germline CDR1 is SGHTA and CDR2 FQGNSA. This CDR3 spans 14 amino acids. With V trimmed by 2 bases and J by 1 base, 2 bases remained unmatched. CDR3 DNA: TGTGCCAGCAGCTTAACGGGGGGATCCTACGAGCAGTACTTC. Translation gives CASSLTGGSYEQYF.

This chain links TRBV6-5 with TRBJ2-1; no definite D call. V lost 5 bases to trimming and J lost 6 bases, with 8 bases between them. The CDR3 totals 12 residues. Germline V gene data show CDR1 as MNHEY and CDR2 as SVGAGI. The CDR3 DNA is TGTGCCAGCAGTCAACGAGCCAATGAGCAGTTCTTC. Translated, it gives CASSQRANEQFF.

This chain links TRBV19 with TRBJ1-1; D not certain. Between the trimmed V and J ends, which lost 4 bases and 1 base, there was a span of 10 bases. CDR3 length equals 14 residues. The V gene's germline CDR1 is LNHDA and CDR2 SQIVND (reference sequence). The CDR3 DNA follows: TGTGCCAGTAGTACGGGGTATTGGAACACTGAAGCTTTCTTT. Its protein product is CASSTGYWNTEAFF.

This clone has a handful of counts. The chain links TRBV5-1 to TRBJ2-1; D is perhaps TRBD1 (6 bases). Trimming removed 5 bases from V and 3 bases from J, with 6 bases in between. The CDR3 totals 12 residues. CDR1 is SGHRS, CDR2 YFSETQ, per germline. The CDR3 region is CASRDSYNEQFF. The DNA for the CDR3 is TGCGCCAGCAGGGACAGCTACAATGAGCAGTTCTTC.

CDR3 in DNA: TGTGCCAGCAGCTTAGGGACAGGGGGCTACACTGAAGCTTTCTTT. Its translation: CASSLGTGGYTEAFF. The chain carries TRBV11-3 and TRBJ1-1; 11 nucleotides agree with TRBD1. The germline gives CDR1 SGHNT, CDR2 YENEEA. CDR3 length: 15 amino acids. Trimming cost V 1 base and J 3 bases; bases outside gene matches: 1.

V and J are TRBV6-5 and TRBJ1-2; D gene uncertain. Looked up from germline, CDR1 is MNHEY and CDR2 is SVGAGI. Trimming removed 6 bases at V and 7 bases at J, with 15 bases between. CDR3 length equals 13 residues. In DNA form, the CDR3 reads TGTGCCAGCAGCCGGACTGCCCTAGGTGGCTACACCTTC. This sequence encodes CASSRTALGGYTF.

This chain joins TRBV4-3 and TRBJ2-7; no firm D call. The CDR3 extends over 14 amino acids. Between the trimmed V and J ends, which lost 0 bases and 0 bases, there was a span of 6 bases. The germline V gene encodes CDR1 LGHNA and CDR2 YSLEER. For the CDR3, the DNA is TGCGCCAGCAGCCAAGACAAGCACTCCTACGAGCAGTACTTC. This sequence encodes CASSQDKHSYEQYF.

This clone has just a few counts. The chain employs TRBV27 and TRBJ2-3; 9 bases align to TRBD1. V lost 4 bases to trimming and J lost 2 bases; unmatched junction nucleotides: 7. The length of the CDR3 is 16 residues. Per germline, CDR1 MNHEY and CDR2 SMNVEV (reference sequence). The CDR3 nucleotides are TGTGCCAGCAGTTCCCCGTACAGGGGGCACACAGATACGCAGTATTTT. It codes for CASSSPYRGHTDTQYF.

This chain connects TRBV29-1 to TRBJ2-3; D perhaps matches TRBD1 (5 bases). The CDR3 is 13 amino acids. Per the germline V gene, CDR1 is SQVTM and CDR2 is ANQGSEA. V lost 5 bases to trimming and J lost 4 bases, with 13 bases between them. The CDR3 nucleotides are TGCAGCGTTACTTCGACAGTATCAGATACGCAGTATTTT. It encodes CSVTSTVSDTQYF.

The V call is TRBV11-2, the J call TRBJ2-7; TRBD2 is a possible D gene (6 bases). CDR1 and CDR2 (germline): SGHAT, FQNNGV. V lost 4 bases, J lost 2 bases, and 12 bases lay in between. The CDR3 runs to 14 residues. The chain's CDR3 is CASSSSGSAYEQYF. The DNA of the CDR3 is TGTGCCAGCAGCTCCAGCGGGTCTGCCTACGAGCAGTACTTC.

This chain joins TRBV5-1 and TRBJ1-6; 7 positions agree with TRBD1. There are 15 residues in the CDR3. Per germline, CDR1 SGHRS and CDR2 YFSETQ. With V trimmed by 0 bases and J by 5 bases, 2 bases remained unmatched. The CDR3 sequence: CASSLAGTDNSPLHF. The CDR3 nucleotides are TGCGCCAGCAGCTTGGCCGGGACAGATAATTCACCCCTCCACTTT.